This TCR beta chain was identified in a study of T cell changes during pregnancy in multiple sclerosis (dated by TCRdb to the late 2010s). Study-wide context: The study examined how the T cell repertoire changed over the course of pregnancy in women with multiple sclerosis.

For this clone: Its antigen specificity is not known. Per-nucleotide qualities are absent, and no much larger clonotype sits a single base away.

Library method: the immunoSEQ multiplex PCR assay. Entries here come from immuneACCESS through TCRdb and include only in-frame sequences with V and J called. Some clones fail to appear in such tables; in the studies checked, an unresolved V gene covers under half of the shortfall, and the cause of the remainder is unknown. In all, the sample holds about 44,000 clones, and 85% to 95% of those were seen once. The ten most abundant clones make up 1.3% of the sample. The CDR3 runs 14 amino acids, cysteine and phenylalanine included. The retained sequence is limited to the CDR3, 42 bases, with the frame set at the first base. The germline V gene supplies CDR1 MNHNS and CDR2 SASEGT. V is pruned by 3 bases and J by 7 bases, leaving 2 bases of the junction without a gene match.

The rearranged segments are TRBV6-1 and TRBJ1-6; the central 8 bases match TRBD1. The source of this sequence is a female donor with multiple sclerosis, enrolled in a pregnancy study. The sequencing input was peripheral blood. The CDR3 amino acid sequence is: CASSEGQDNSPLHF. The bases read TGTGCCAGCAGTGAGGGACAGGACAATTCACCCCTCCACTTT.